The 10 T cell receptor beta chains presented below share a single source sample, sequenced in a study of T cell responses to AZD1222 COVID-19 vaccine. Using immunoSEQ multiplex PCR, the repertoire was profiled, and TCRdb retains in-frame clones only, with some absent. The sample carries roughly 91,000 clones, roughly 89% recorded once. This specimen consisted of peripheral blood, obtained on day 0 of AZD1222 vaccination. The receptors were gathered from an adult in good health.

The rearrangement joins TRBV7-7 to TRBJ2-7; D call uncertain. CDR1 and CDR2 from the germline V gene are SSHAT and FNYEAQ (reference sequence). The CDR3 covers 14 residues. Deletions cut 1 base from V and 0 bases from J, with 7 bases between. The CDR3 region has the DNA TGTGCCAGCAGCTTAGGGGGAAACTCCTACGAGCAGTACTTC. This translates into CASSLGGNSYEQYF.

The chain joins TRBV5-1 to TRBJ2-5, with D tentatively TRBD2 (5 bases). The CDR3 length is 14 residues. V dropped 0 bases and J dropped 4 bases, with 10 bases sitting between them. Germline values: CDR1 SGHRS, CDR2 YFSETQ. The CDR3 sequence is CASSLGGGGETQYF. CDR3 DNA: TGCGCCAGCAGCTTGGGTGGAGGTGGAGAGACCCAGTACTTC.

This clone was recorded once. The gene calls are TRBV5-4 and TRBJ2-2, with D perhaps matching TRBD1 (6 bases). Per germline, CDR1 SGHNT and CDR2 YYREEE (reference sequence). The CDR3 totals 15 residues. V was pared by 4 bases and J by 4 bases, with 14 bases between. CDR3 sequence (DNA): TGTGCCAGCAGCAAGGCCTTAGGGGGCACCGGGGAGCTGTTTTTT. Protein sequence: CASSKALGGTGELFF.

The chain uses TRBV19 and TRBJ2-2; 11 nucleotides match TRBD2. This CDR3 comprises 16 residues. Germline CDR1 and CDR2: LNHDA and SQIVND (reference sequence). The V segment lost 7 bases and the J segment 8 bases; nucleotides outside the gene matches: 12. This CDR3 reads CASTLGLAASGGELFF. In DNA form, the CDR3 reads TGTGCCAGTACCTTGGGACTAGCGGCCTCCGGAGGGGAGCTGTTTTTT.

The chain uses TRBV5-6 and TRBJ2-1; TRBD2 matches 11 bases. There are 16 residues in the CDR3. The germline gives CDR1 SGHDT, CDR2 YYEEEE. The ends lost 4 bases at V and 0 bases at J; junction bases unmatched: 3. CDR3 in amino acids: CASSRSGRGSYNEQFF. The CDR3 region has the DNA TGTGCCAGCAGCCGTAGCGGGAGGGGCTCCTACAATGAGCAGTTCTTC.

This chain connects TRBV6-2 or TRBV6-3 to TRBJ1-3; D gene ambiguous. V was cut by 3 bases and J by 4 bases, with 4 bases left in between. The CDR3 consists of 12 residues. Looked up from germline, CDR1 is MNHEY and CDR2 is SVGEGT. The CDR3 region has the DNA TGTGCCAGCAGTTATTCCGGAAACACCATATATTTT. Translation gives CASSYSGNTIYF.

J is TRBJ2-3 and V is TRBV24-1, with 8 bases lining up with TRBD2. CDR1 is KGHDR, CDR2 SFDVKD, per germline. There are 14 residues in the CDR3. Germline trimming cut 9 bases from V and 0 bases from J; bases unmatched to any gene: 4. The CDR3 DNA follows: TGTGCCACCCAGGCTAGCGGGAGCACAGATACGCAGTATTTT. Its translation is CATQASGSTDTQYF.

V and J are TRBV7-9 and TRBJ2-5; 9 bases line up with TRBD1. V shed 2 bases and J 3 bases; nucleotides not matched to a gene: 4. The CDR3 consists of 15 residues. CDR1 is SEHNR and CDR2 is FQNEAQ in the germline V gene (reference sequence). This chain's CDR3 is CASSLSWTGEETQYF. In DNA form, the CDR3 reads TGTGCCAGCAGCTTATCCTGGACAGGGGAAGAGACCCAGTACTTC.

This rearrangement joins TRBV7-2 to TRBJ2-7; D is possibly TRBD1 or TRBD2 (6 bases each). The ends were cut back, 2 bases at V and 0 bases at J, with 8 bases in the middle. The length of the CDR3 is 14 residues. The germline CDR1 and CDR2 sequences are SGHTA and FQGNSA. CDR3 amino acids: CASSLSGASYEQYF. The CDR3 nucleotides read TGTGCCAGCAGCTTATCGGGGGCCTCCTACGAGCAGTACTTC.

The chain joins TRBV19 to TRBJ1-5; the D is unclear. Trimming stripped 3 bases from V and 4 bases from J, with 13 bases between. There are 15 residues in the CDR3. CDR1 LNHDA and CDR2 SQIVND come from the germline V gene (reference sequence). Here the CDR3 DNA reads TGTGCCAGTAGTATTCAAGGGTCGAGGAATCAGCCCCAGCATTTT. This translates into CASSIQGSRNQPQHF.